These 15 T cell receptor beta chains share one sample of origin, sequenced in a study of cytomegalovirus exposure and HLA in healthy donors. Primers for the PCR totalled 60 Vbeta and 13 Jbeta. Profiling relied on immunoSEQ multiplex PCR, and the TCRdb table lists in-frame clones only, not all of them. Among more than 95,000 clones listed, approximately 81% were seen once. Sequenced input: PBMCs. These receptor sequences come from a man aged 30 to 45 in good health and CMV-seropositive.

This clone showed up just a few times. Here the CDR3 DNA reads TGTGCCAGTTCAGGGGAGCAGTACTTC. Protein sequence: CASSGEQYF. V gene TRBV19 combines with J gene TRBJ2-7, with D possibly matching TRBD1 (5 bases). Germline CDR1 and CDR2: LNHDA and SQIVND (reference sequence). The CDR3 consists of 9 residues. V was clipped by 8 bases and J by 7 bases, with 6 bases between them.

Of note for this clone: Relative to the germline gene, one junction end is altered; a read error may explain this. The same CDR3 also results from other DNA sequences found in this sample. The chain recombines TRBV11-2 with TRBJ2-7; 8 nucleotides match TRBD1. Germline CDR1 reads SGHAT; CDR2 reads FQNNGV. The CDR3 extends over 16 amino acids. CDR3 DNA: TGCGCCAGCAGCTTAGGGACAGGAGATAATTTACGTGGGCAGTACTTC. It encodes CASSLGTGDNLRGQYF.

This clone has just a few counts. One junction end disagrees with the germline gene, perhaps due to a read error. The rearrangement links TRBV5-4 to TRBJ2-7, with 9 bases identical to TRBD1. Germline-derived CDR1 and CDR2 are SGHNT and YYREEE (reference sequence). The CDR3 has 14 amino acids. The CDR3 nucleotides are TGTGCGAGCAGCCTGGACAGGGGACTGTACGAGCAGTACTTC. This encodes CASSLDRGLYEQYF.

The V and J genes are TRBV6-4 and TRBJ2-1, with TRBD2 matching 12 bases. CDR3 length: 15 amino acids. The V segment lost 4 bases and the J segment 5 bases; nucleotides outside the gene matches: 3. The V gene's germline CDR1 is MRHNA and CDR2 SNTAGT. The CDR3 loop is CASSGLAGDDNEQFF. The DNA for the CDR3 is TGTGCCAGCAGTGGACTAGCGGGAGATGACAATGAGCAGTTCTTC.

This clone was detected once. V usage is TRBV30 and J usage is TRBJ2-1; 7 positions agree with TRBD2. This CDR3 region has 15 residues. From germline, CDR1 is GTSNPN and CDR2 SVGIG (reference sequence). V lost 4 bases, J lost 7 bases, and 13 bases stayed unmatched. This CDR3 reads CAWTDQAGVGNEQFF. CDR3 DNA sequence: TGTGCCTGGACTGACCAGGCGGGGGTTGGGAATGAGCAGTTCTTC. Supplemented by reference TRBV30 and TRBJ2-1, the full variable domain reads SQTIHQWPATLVQPVGSPLSLECTVEGTSNPNLYWYRQAAGRGLQLLFYSVGIGQISSEVPQNLSASRPQDRQFILSSKKLLLSDSGFYLCAWTDQAGVGNEQFFGPGTRLTVL.

The CDR3 sequence: CASSRRGGPLFEQYF. CDR3 in DNA: TGTGCCAGCAGTCGGCGGGGGGGGCCCTTATTTGAGCAGTACTTC. The genes are TRBV28 and TRBJ2-7, with 9 bases matching TRBD2. Germline V gives CDR1 MDHEN, CDR2 SYDVKM. Unmatched junction bases numbered 12, after V lost 5 bases and J lost 7 bases. The CDR3 is 15 residues long.

The V and J genes are TRBV27 and TRBJ2-7, with 8 bases matching TRBD2. Trimming cost V 1 base and J 0 bases; bases outside gene matches: 5. From germline, CDR1 is MNHEY and CDR2 SMNVEV (reference sequence). The CDR3 runs 16 residues. CDR3 amino acids: CASSLLGGGSSYEQYF. CDR3 nucleotides: TGTGCCAGCAGTTTATTAGGCGGGGGGAGCTCCTACGAGCAGTACTTC.

Concerning this clone: One end of the junction does not line up with germline, which may come from a read error. The gene calls are TRBV2 and TRBJ2-5; 8 nucleotides agree with TRBD1. CDR1 and CDR2 from the germline V gene are SNHLY and FYNNEI. This CDR3 region has 16 residues. The CDR3 spells CAGRTGRSVWEETQYF. CDR3 nucleotides: TGTGCCGGCAGGACAGGGAGGTCCGTATGGGAAGAGACCCAGTACTTC.

This rearrangement joins TRBV7-9 to TRBJ2-7, with TRBD2 matching over 10 bases. The length of the CDR3 is 14 residues. Germline V gene data show CDR1 as SEHNR and CDR2 as FQNEAQ (reference sequence). The ends lost 3 bases at V and 3 bases at J; junction bases unmatched: 2. The CDR3: CASSFSGRNYEQYF. The CDR3 region has the DNA TGTGCCAGCAGCTTTAGCGGGAGGAACTACGAGCAGTACTTC.

V and J are TRBV5-6 and TRBJ2-5; TRBD1 is a possible D gene (6 bases). The DNA end lines up better with TRBJ2-7; the J call may be wrong. There are 16 residues in the CDR3. The germline gives CDR1 SGHDT, CDR2 YYEEEE. The CDR3 loop reads CASSPFNRVVFYEQYF. CDR3 nucleotide sequence: TGTGCCAGCAGCCCCTTCAACAGGGTGGTTTTCTACGAGCAGTACTTC.

This sequence joins TRBV6-5 and TRBJ1-3; 7 bases match TRBD1. The CDR3 loop spans 15 amino acids. Germline V lookup: CDR1 MNHEY, CDR2 SVGAGI. Losses at the gene ends were 2 bases for V and 4 bases for J; bases not matched to a gene: 5. The CDR3 is CASSYGDRVGNTIYF. CDR3 coding DNA: TGTGCCAGCAGTTACGGCGACAGGGTCGGAAACACCATATATTTT.

The chain has TRBV27 and TRBJ2-7; 10 bases map to TRBD2. CDR1 MNHEY and CDR2 SMNVEV come from the germline V gene (reference sequence). This CDR3 spans 17 amino acids. With V trimmed by 5 bases and J by 0 bases, 10 bases remained unmatched. The CDR3, as DNA: TGTGCCAGCAGTCCGAAGCGGGAGGGCCCCAGCTCCTACGAGCAGTACTTC. This codes for CASSPKREGPSSYEQYF.

The V call is TRBV4-3, the J call TRBJ2-5; TRBD1 aligns across 7 bases. The CDR3 totals 12 residues. V was pared by 4 bases and J by 7 bases, with 3 bases of the junction left unmatched. The germline gives CDR1 LGHNA, CDR2 YSLEER. CDR3 DNA sequence: TGCGCCAGCAGCCGGGACAGTACGACCCAGTACTTC. This encodes CASSRDSTTQYF.

V usage is TRBV5-1 and J usage is TRBJ2-1, with 9 bases aligning to TRBD1. Looked up from germline, CDR1 is SGHRS and CDR2 is YFSETQ. This CDR3 is 15 amino acids long. V shed 4 bases and J 7 bases; nucleotides not matched to a gene: 9. The CDR3 nucleotides are TGCGCCAGCAGCATCCCGGGACAGGGAAAAAATGAGCAGTTCTTC. Translation gives CASSIPGQGKNEQFF.

The chain recombines TRBV7-3 with TRBJ1-2, with a weak D call TRBD1 (6 bases). The CDR3 is 13 residues long. V was shortened by 2 bases and J by 8 bases, with 12 bases between the two germline ends. Germline V gives CDR1 SGHTA, CDR2 FQGTGA. The CDR3 region has the DNA TGTGCCAGCAGCTTATCAGCTGGACAGGGCTACACCTTC. Translated: CASSLSAGQGYTF.